This T cell receptor beta chain was identified in a study of Ad26.COV2.S vaccination and SARS-CoV-2 variants. Study-wide findings and caveats: Reported findings describe substantial breadth in spike-specific CD8+ and CD4+ T cell responses following vaccination. It was found that vaccine and placebo recipients had similar non-spike TCR breadth.

This CDR3 has 16 amino acids. Per the germline V gene, CDR1 is LGHNA and CDR2 is YSLEER. Deletions cut 0 bases from V and 1 base from J, with 12 bases between. Treatment given: 15 to 20 received Ad26.COV2.S at low or high dose, single or two shots; 5 received placebo; per-sample allocation not given. Sampling was done on day 63 after the first vaccine or placebo injection. Boston provided a donor who was an adult aged 18-55 years. TCRdb's table, derived via immunoSEQ multiplex PCR, lists solely in-frame clones and lacks some. In the table there are some 480,000 clones, around nine tenths of which are singletons. About this clone: Its antigen is not known.

Specimen: peripheral blood, collected in a trial of Ad26.COV2.S vaccine versus placebo. This TCR came from a person aged 18-65 years who received the Ad26.COV2.S COVID-19 vaccine or a placebo. The chain uses TRBV4-3 and TRBJ1-1; weak D call: TRBD1 (5 bases). The CDR3 bases are TGCGCCAGCAGCCAAGATCACGGAAGGGGGAACACTGAAGCTTTCTTT. Translating it yields CASSQDHGRGNTEAFF.